This T cell receptor (beta chain) came from a study of OX40 agonist ivuxolimab in advanced cancers. Some clones are missing from TCRdb's copy, which holds only in-frame ones; the method was immunoSEQ multiplex PCR. The table lists more than 60,000 clones, about 83% of them singletons, with roughly 27% in the top ten. The V gene lost 6 bases and the J gene lost 8 bases, with 20 bases spanning the gap. This CDR3 is built from 15 residues. Germline lookup yields CDR1 MNHEY and CDR2 SVGAGI. General study findings and limits: Those patients achieving a partial response at 0.1-3.0 mg/kg showed among the lowest clonal expansion. Within 6 weeks, CD4+ and CD8+ blood T cells expanded clonally at 0.1 to 3.0 mg/kg. The authors also found low normalized T-cell clonal expansion in some nonresponders.

Of note for this clone: What it recognizes is unknown.

This clonotype was sampled from an adult with an advanced solid tumor such as melanoma, head and neck, liver or kidney cancer. The V and J genes are TRBV6-5 and TRBJ1-3; no definite D call. The specimen was CD4+ or CD8+ T cells sorted from blood, collected in a trial of the OX40 agonist ivuxolimab. The DNA for the CDR3 is TGTGCCAGCAGCGATACAGCTTACCGGGGAGACACCATATATTTT. Residues: CASSDTAYRGDTIYF.